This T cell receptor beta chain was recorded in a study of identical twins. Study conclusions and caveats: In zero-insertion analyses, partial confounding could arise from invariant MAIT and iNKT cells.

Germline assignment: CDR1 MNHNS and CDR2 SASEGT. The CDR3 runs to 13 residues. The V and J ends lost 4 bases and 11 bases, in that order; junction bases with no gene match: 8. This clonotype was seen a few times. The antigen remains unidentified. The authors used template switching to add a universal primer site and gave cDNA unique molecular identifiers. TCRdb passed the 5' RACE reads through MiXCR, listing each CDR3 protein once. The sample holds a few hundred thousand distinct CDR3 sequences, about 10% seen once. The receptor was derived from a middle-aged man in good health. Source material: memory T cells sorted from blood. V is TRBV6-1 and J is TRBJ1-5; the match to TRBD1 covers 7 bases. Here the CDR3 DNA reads TGTGCCAGCAGTGGACAGGGTGATGGGGCCCAGCATTTT. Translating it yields CASSGQGDGAQHF.